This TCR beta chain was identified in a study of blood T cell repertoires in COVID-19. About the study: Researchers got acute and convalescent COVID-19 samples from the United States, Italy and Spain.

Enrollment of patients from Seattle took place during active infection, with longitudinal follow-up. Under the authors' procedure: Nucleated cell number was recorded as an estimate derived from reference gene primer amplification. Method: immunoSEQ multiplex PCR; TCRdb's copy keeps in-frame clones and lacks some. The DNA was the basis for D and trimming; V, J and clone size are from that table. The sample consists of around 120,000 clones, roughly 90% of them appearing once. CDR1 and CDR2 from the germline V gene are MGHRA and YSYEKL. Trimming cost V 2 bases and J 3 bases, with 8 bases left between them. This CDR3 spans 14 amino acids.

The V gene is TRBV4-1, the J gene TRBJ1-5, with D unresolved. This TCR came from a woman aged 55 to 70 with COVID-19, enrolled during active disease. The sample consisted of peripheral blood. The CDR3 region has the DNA TGCGCCAGCAGCCAACGGGGTACCAATCAGCCCCAGCATTTT. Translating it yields CASSQRGTNQPQHF.